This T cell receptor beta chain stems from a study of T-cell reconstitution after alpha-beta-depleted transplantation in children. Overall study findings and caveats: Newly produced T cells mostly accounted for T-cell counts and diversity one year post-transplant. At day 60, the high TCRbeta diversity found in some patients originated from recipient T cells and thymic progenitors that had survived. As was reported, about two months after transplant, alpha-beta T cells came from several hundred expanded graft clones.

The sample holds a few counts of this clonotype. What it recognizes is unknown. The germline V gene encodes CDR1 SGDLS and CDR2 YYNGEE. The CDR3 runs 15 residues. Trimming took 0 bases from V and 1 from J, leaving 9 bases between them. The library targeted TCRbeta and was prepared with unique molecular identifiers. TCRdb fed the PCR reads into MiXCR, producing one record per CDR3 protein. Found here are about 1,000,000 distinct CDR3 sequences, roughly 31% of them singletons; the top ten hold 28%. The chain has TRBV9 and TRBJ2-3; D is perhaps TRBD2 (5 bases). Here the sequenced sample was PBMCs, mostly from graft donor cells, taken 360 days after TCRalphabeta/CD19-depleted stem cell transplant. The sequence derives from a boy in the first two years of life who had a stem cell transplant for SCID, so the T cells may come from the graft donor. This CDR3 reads CASSVGGYGTDTQYF. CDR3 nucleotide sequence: TGTGCCAGCAGCGTAGGCGGGTACGGCACAGATACGCAGTATTTT.